The source of this T cell receptor beta chain is a study of cytomegalovirus exposure and HLA in healthy donors. Regarding the study as a whole: Later analysis demonstrated an association between a missense DCLRE1C variant and TCR beta V- and J-gene trimming. Whilst most TCR sequences proved rare, a subset of public TCRs occurred across many donors. TCR beta chains numbering about 160 were designated cytomegalovirus-associated.

CDR3 length equals 16 residues. CDR1 is SGHTA, CDR2 FQGNSA, per germline. V lost 7 bases and J lost 0, with 13 bases in between. A note on this clone: The antigen remains undetermined.

A multiplex PCR was run with 60 Vbeta primers and 13 Jbeta primers. Measured with immunoSEQ multiplex PCR; TCRdb has only the in-frame clones, and not every one. Of about 190,000 clones in the sample, around 81% are singletons; the top ten hold around 2%. Though probably carrying unrecorded immune exposures, donors were nominally healthy at sampling. Sequenced material: PBMCs. This receptor was identified in a man between 18 and 35 years old in good health and CMV-seronegative. This chain connects TRBV7-2 to TRBJ2-6; D is ambiguous. In DNA form, the CDR3 reads TGTGCCAGCACCCTTCAGGTTACCTCTGGGGCCAACGTCCTGACTTTC. Amino acid sequence: CASTLQVTSGANVLTF.